These T cell receptor beta chains were read from a single sample in a study of cytomegalovirus exposure and HLA in healthy donors. TCRdb keeps only in-frame clones here, not all; method: immunoSEQ multiplex PCR. This table holds 90,000 to 100,000 clones, more than 60% found once. The sequencing sample was made of PBMCs. These receptors were collected from a man in his 60s in good health and CMV-seropositive. Each CDR3 is given with its conserved first and last residue. The D gene is left open where the match is weak. Size is omitted from some rows. Given values are once, few, many or a class for expanded clones.

D: .
V: TRBV7-8
size: once
J: TRBJ2-3
DNA: TGTGCCAGCAGCCTGTACACAGATACGCAGTATTTT
CDR3: CASSLYTDTQYF

D: TRBD1
V: TRBV6-5
size: few
J: TRBJ2-6
DNA: TGTGCCAGCAGTAAGAGGGGGCGCGGGGCCAACGTCCTGACTTTC
CDR3: CASSKRGRGANVLTF

D: .
V: TRBV10-3
size: few
J: TRBJ2-7
DNA: TGTGCCATCAGTGAGGTCGACGAGCAGTACTTC
CDR3: CAISEVDEQYF

D: .
V: TRBV10-1
size: .
J: TRBJ2-2
DNA: TGCGCCAGCGCACAGGGGAACACCGGGGAGCTGTTTTTT
CDR3: CASAQGNTGELFF

D: .
V: TRBV2
size: .
J: TRBJ2-2
DNA: TGTGCCAGCTTAGACACCGGGGAGCTGTTTTTT
CDR3: CASLDTGELFF

D: .
V: TRBV7-9
size: .
J: TRBJ1-1
DNA: TGTTCCAGCAGCCAACCCTCAAGGGGGAAGGTGAACACTGAAGCTTTCTTT
CDR3: CSSSQPSRGKVNTEAFF

D: TRBD1
V: TRBV7-3
size: .
J: TRBJ2-5
DNA: TGTGCCAGCAGCTTGGGACAGGGGTTTTTAGAGACCCAGTACTTC
CDR3: CASSLGQGFLETQYF

D: TRBD1
V: TRBV11-2
size: .
J: TRBJ1-2
DNA: TGTGCCAGCAGCTCCCGGGACAGTGGCTACACCTTC
CDR3: CASSSRDSGYTF

D: .
V: TRBV14
size: .
J: TRBJ2-7
DNA: TGTGCCAGCAGCCAACGCACAGGCTCCTACGAGCAGTACTTC
CDR3: CASSQRTGSYEQYF

D: .
V: TRBV7-9
size: once
J: TRBJ2-3
DNA: TGTTCCAGCAGCTTTCACTTAGATACGCAGTATTTT
CDR3: CSSSFHLDTQYF

D: .
V: TRBV6-5
size: .
J: TRBJ1-4
DNA: TGTGCCAGCAGCCCCCCGCGGGTTGATAATGAAAAACTGTTTTTT
CDR3: CASSPPRVDNEKLFF

D: .
V: TRBV6-6
size: .
J: TRBJ1-2
DNA: TGTGCCAGCAGTTCCACGAGGGGGAAGAGCACCTTC
CDR3: CASSSTRGKSTF

D: .
V: TRBV5-1
size: .
J: TRBJ1-1
DNA: TGCGCCAGCAGCTCTACAGGGATGGAGAACACTGAAGCTTTCTTT
CDR3: CASSSTGMENTEAFF

D: .
V: TRBV19
size: .
J: TRBJ2-1
DNA: TGTGCCAGTAGTAAGAGTGGGAGCTCCTACAATGAGCAGTTCTTC
CDR3: CASSKSGSSYNEQFF

D: TRBD1
V: TRBV9
size: .
J: TRBJ2-5
DNA: TGTGCCAGCAGCGGCGGGGACAGGGGCAGCGAGACCCAGTACTTC
CDR3: CASSGGDRGSETQYF